This T cell receptor beta chain is drawn from a study of beta chain features in type 1 diabetes. CD4+ naive, central memory, regulatory and stem cell-like memory cells were sorted via CD45RO/CCR7/CD25/CD127/CD95/CD27. Study-wide results and limits: Still unanswered here is whether HLA type influences TCRB rearrangement. Cells carrying high TCR expression could end up over-represented when cDNA is sequenced.

The entirety of the isolated RNA underwent reverse transcription, so expressed TCRB transcripts were sequenced. Clones were sequenced by immunoSEQ multiplex PCR, and TCRdb holds only the in-frame ones, with some missing. This table holds about 140,000 clones, less than 8.5% found once. On this clone: Its antigen is unknown.

V lost 6 bases and J lost 3, with 11 bases in between. Germline V gives CDR1 SGHTA, CDR2 FQGTGA. This CDR3 has 13 amino acids. The clonotype comes from a woman in her 30s in good health. The V and J genes are TRBV7-3 and TRBJ1-1, with D perhaps matching TRBD1 (6 bases). Sequenced: central memory CD4+ T cells from blood. The CDR3 sequence: CASRDSWDTEAFF. The CDR3 coding sequence is TGTGCCAGCAGGGACAGTTGGGACACTGAAGCTTTCTTT.